A selection of T cell receptor beta chains follows, all from one sample in a study of blood T cell repertoires in COVID-19. The data were produced by immunoSEQ multiplex PCR, yet TCRdb's version contains in-frame clones alone and is incomplete. Here the sample spans about 210,000 clones, around 80% being singletons. Sequencing was done on a sample of peripheral blood. These receptors were taken from a woman in her thirties or forties with acute or convalescent COVID-19. Each CDR3 is given with its conserved first and last residue. D genes are given only for firm matches. Rows give clone size only sometimes, using once, few, many, or a class for an expanded clone.

j_call d_call v_call clone_size cdr3_nt cdr3_aa
TRBJ2-1 NA TRBV27 few TGTGCCAGCAAATCGCGGGAAAGATACAATGAGCAGTTCTTC CASKSRERYNEQFF
TRBJ1-1 NA TRBV7-2 NA TGTGCCAGCAGCTTAGCAAGAGGGTTGAACACTGAAGCTTTCTTT CASSLARGLNTEAFF
TRBJ2-5 NA TRBV6-5 NA TGTGCCAGCAGTTACGACAGCCAAGAGACCCAGTACTTC CASSYDSQETQYF
TRBJ2-1 NA TRBV10-3 NA TGTGCCACAGCCCCTGCAGGAGGGGAATCCTACAATGAGCAGTTCTTC CATAPAGGESYNEQFF
TRBJ2-1 NA TRBV27 few TGTGCCAGCAGTCCACGGACAGACAGCTCCTACAATGAGCAGTTCTTC CASSPRTDSSYNEQFF
TRBJ2-7 TRBD1 TRBV5-1 NA TGCGCCAGCAGCTTGGGGACAGGGGGCATCGAGCAGTACTTC CASSLGTGGIEQYF
TRBJ1-2 TRBD1 TRBV2 NA TGTGCCAGCAGTGTAACGACAGGGGTGAGCTACACCTTC CASSVTTGVSYTF
TRBJ2-5 NA TRBV7-6 NA TGTGCCAGCACCCCCCGGCCGCTAGATGAGACCCAGTACTTC CASTPRPLDETQYF
TRBJ1-2 NA TRBV18 NA TGTGCCAGCTCACCGTCAGGTTCCTATGGCTACACCTTC CASSPSGSYGYTF
TRBJ2-3 TRBD2 TRBV13 NA TGTGCCAGCAGCTTAGGAGCGGGGGGAGATACGCAGTATTTT CASSLGAGGDTQYF
TRBJ1-2 TRBD1 TRBV20-1 NA TGCAGTGCTAGTGACAGGGCTAACTATGGCTACACCTTC CSASDRANYGYTF
TRBJ2-1 TRBD2 TRBV7-7 NA TGTGCCAGCAGCTTAAGTAGCGGGTATGAGCAGTTCTTC CASSLSSGYEQFF
TRBJ1-1 TRBD1 TRBV11-2 NA TGTGCCAGCACTTCCCAGGGGGCGGCTGAAGCTTTCTTT CASTSQGAAEAFF
TRBJ2-1 TRBD2 TRBV7-2 few TGTGCCAGCAGCTCTCGGCGGGAGGGTGAGCAGTTCTTC CASSSRREGEQFF
TRBJ1-2 NA TRBV3-1/TRBV3-2 NA TGTGCCAGCAGCCAAGGTTTGAGGCACGGCTACACCTTC CASSQGLRHGYTF
TRBJ1-6 NA TRBV21-1 few TGTGCCAGCAGCACATCCGGGACAGGCAATTCACCCCTCCACTTT CASSTSGTGNSPLHF
TRBJ1-5 TRBD1 TRBV28 once TGTGCCAGCAGTCTCACAGGGGGCTCTAATCAGCCCCAGCATTTT CASSLTGGSNQPQHF
TRBJ1-2 NA TRBV14 NA TGTGCCAGCAGCCAGAGAGTTAACTATGGCTACACCTTC CASSQRVNYGYTF
TRBJ2-7 TRBD1 TRBV28 NA TGTGCCAGCAGTCCCCGGGACAGGAGCTACGAGCAGTACTTC CASSPRDRSYEQYF
TRBJ2-7 NA TRBV13 NA TGTGCCAGCAGCTCCTCCCTCGGGGAGGACGAGCAGTACTTC CASSSSLGEDEQYF
TRBJ2-7 NA TRBV30 NA TGTGCCTGGAGCACTGGCGGCCCTGCTGCGAACGAGCAGTACTTC CAWSTGGPAANEQYF
TRBJ1-6 NA TRBV19 once TGTGCCAGTAGTATAACGACTGATTCACCCCTCCACTTT CASSITTDSPLHF
TRBJ2-7 NA TRBV19 NA TGTGCCAGTAGTAGTAATTACGAGCAGTACTTC CASSSNYEQYF
TRBJ2-1 TRBD2 TRBV6-1 NA TGTGCCAGCAGTGAAGGTTTTGGACTAGCGGGAGGGGTATACAATGAGCAGTTCTTC CASSEGFGLAGGVYNEQFF
TRBJ1-4 NA TRBV30 NA TGTGCCTGGAGTTCGGACAGTGAAAAACTGTTTTTT CAWSSDSEKLFF
TRBJ2-7 NA TRBV29-1 NA TGCAGCGCCCGGACTCGCTTCTACGAGCAGTACTTC CSARTRFYEQYF
TRBJ2-7 NA TRBV4-1 NA TGCGCCAGCAGCCCCCGGGACTTTTCTCAGGAGCAGTACTTC CASSPRDFSQEQYF
TRBJ2-1 TRBD2 TRBV18 NA TGTGCCAGCTCACGACTAGCGGGAGGGGCCTACAATGAGCAGTTCTTC CASSRLAGGAYNEQFF
TRBJ2-7 NA TRBV12-3/TRBV12-4 NA TGTGCCAGCAGTTTAGCGAGCGCCTACGAGCAGTACTTC CASSLASAYEQYF
TRBJ2-2 NA TRBV5-1 NA TGCGCCAGCAGCTCGACTGTAGAAACCGGGGAGCTGTTTTTT CASSSTVETGELFF
TRBJ1-2 TRBD1 TRBV18 once TGTGCCAGCTCTCCCTCAGGGGGCGCGCACTATGGCTACACCTTC CASSPSGGAHYGYTF
TRBJ2-5 TRBD2 TRBV18 NA TGTGCCAGCTCACTCGCGGGGGTGGAGACCCAGTACTTC CASSLAGVETQYF
TRBJ2-5 NA TRBV7-9 NA TGTGCCAGCAGCCCCCTGGGGGGACAAGAGACCCAGTACTTC CASSPLGGQETQYF
TRBJ2-7 TRBD1 TRBV5-6 NA TGTGCCAGCAGCCAACAACACGGGACAGTCTACGAGCAGTACTTC CASSQQHGTVYEQYF
TRBJ1-3 TRBD1 TRBV6-1 NA TGTGCCAGCAGTGAACCGGGACAGGGAGGTGGAAACACCATATATTTT CASSEPGQGGGNTIYF
TRBJ2-1 NA TRBV25-1 NA TGTGCCAGCAGTGACACCTATCTATACAATGAGCAGTTCTTC CASSDTYLYNEQFF
TRBJ2-1 TRBD2 TRBV11-2 few TGTGCCAGCAGCTCAGGGACTAGCGGGGGGGCATATGGTGAGCAGTTCTTC CASSSGTSGGAYGEQFF
TRBJ1-5 NA TRBV7-2 few TGTGCCAGCAGCTTATCCAGGGGTAGCAATCAGCCCCAGCATTTT CASSLSRGSNQPQHF
TRBJ1-5 NA TRBV19 NA TGTGCCAGTAGTATGGTGGCGGGGAATCAGCCCCAGCATTTT CASSMVAGNQPQHF
TRBJ2-2 TRBD2 TRBV30 NA TGTGCCTGGGCCCGGGGGGATATCGCGAACACCGGGGAGCTGTTTTTT CAWARGDIANTGELFF
TRBJ2-3 NA TRBV27 once TGTGCCAGCGGGCGCGGCCGACAGGTTAGCACAGATACGCAGTATTTT CASGRGRQVSTDTQYF
TRBJ2-2 NA TRBV12-3/TRBV12-4 NA TGTGCCAGCAGTTACATCACCGGGGAGCTGTTTTTT CASSYITGELFF
TRBJ1-1 NA TRBV19 NA TGTGCCAGTAGTGAAAGGGGCGCAGCTGAAGCTTTCTTT CASSERGAAEAFF
TRBJ1-2 NA TRBV18 NA TGTGCCAGCTCCCCCGACAGTGACTATGGCTACACCTTC CASSPDSDYGYTF
TRBJ1-4 NA TRBV24-1 NA TGTGCCACCAGTGACCTCGGACAGATACGTGAAAAACTGTTTTTT CATSDLGQIREKLFF
TRBJ2-7 TRBD1 TRBV11-2 NA TGTGCCAGCAGCTCCGATGACAGGGCCTACGAGCAGTACTTC CASSSDDRAYEQYF
TRBJ2-3 NA TRBV10-3 NA TGTGCCATCAGTGAACCGGGTGGCACAGATACGCAGTATTTT CAISEPGGTDTQYF
TRBJ2-2 NA TRBV7-6 once TGTGCCAGCAGCTTCCAGCGAGCCTTTGACACCGGGGAGCTGTTTTTT CASSFQRAFDTGELFF
TRBJ1-5 NA TRBV18 NA TGTGCCAGCTCACCCAAGGAGGCGGACGTGCGCAATCAGCCCCAGCATTTT CASSPKEADVRNQPQHF
TRBJ2-1 NA TRBV20-1 once TGCAGTGCAGCTCCGTACAATGAGCAGTTCTTC CSAAPYNEQFF
TRBJ2-3 TRBD1 TRBV6-4 NA TGTGCCAGCAGTGAAGGGGGCACTAGCACAGATACGCAGTATTTT CASSEGGTSTDTQYF
TRBJ1-6 NA TRBV25-1 NA TGTGCCAGCAGTGAATGGGGGGAGTATTCACCCCTCCACTTT CASSEWGEYSPLHF
TRBJ2-1 NA TRBV2 few TGTGCCAGCAGTGAGTGGGGCGGTGAGCAGTTCTTC CASSEWGGEQFF
TRBJ2-3 NA TRBV11-2 NA TGTGCCAGCAGCTTACAACGGGTCGGAGATACGCAGTATTTT CASSLQRVGDTQYF
TRBJ2-5 NA TRBV30 NA TGTGCCTGGAAAAGGGGGGGCCAAGAGACCCAGTACTTC CAWKRGGQETQYF
TRBJ1-1 NA TRBV6-5 NA TGTGCCAGCAGAAACAGGGTCACTGAAGCTTTCTTT CASRNRVTEAFF
TRBJ2-3 TRBD2 TRBV6-1 NA TGTGCCAGCAGTGAATCTGTGGGAGGGGGCACAGATACGCAGTATTTT CASSESVGGGTDTQYF
TRBJ1-5 NA TRBV7-3 NA TGTGCCAGCAGCTTCGGTCGACAGAGGAATCAGCCCCAGCATTTT CASSFGRQRNQPQHF